This entry concerns a single T cell receptor beta chain. The sample is drawn from a study of early T cells in non-severe SARS-CoV-2 infection. Tagging with unique molecular identifiers was applied to individual cDNA molecules. TCRdb called the 5' RACE reads again in MiXCR, with one record for every CDR3 protein. The data contain 50,000 to 70,000 distinct CDR3 sequences, approximately 7.7% of them singletons. From germline, CDR1 is SNHLY and CDR2 FYNNEI. CDR3 size: 16 residues. Material: whole blood. The receptor was isolated from an adult who was a healthcare worker with PCR-confirmed SARS-CoV-2 infection or an uninfected control (not recorded which). This chain links TRBV2 with TRBJ2-4; 10 nucleotides align to TRBD1. Written as DNA, the CDR3 is TGTGCGGGGGACAGGGGCTTCGAAGGGACCAAAAACATTCAGTACTTC. Translating it yields CAGDRGFEGTKNIQYF.